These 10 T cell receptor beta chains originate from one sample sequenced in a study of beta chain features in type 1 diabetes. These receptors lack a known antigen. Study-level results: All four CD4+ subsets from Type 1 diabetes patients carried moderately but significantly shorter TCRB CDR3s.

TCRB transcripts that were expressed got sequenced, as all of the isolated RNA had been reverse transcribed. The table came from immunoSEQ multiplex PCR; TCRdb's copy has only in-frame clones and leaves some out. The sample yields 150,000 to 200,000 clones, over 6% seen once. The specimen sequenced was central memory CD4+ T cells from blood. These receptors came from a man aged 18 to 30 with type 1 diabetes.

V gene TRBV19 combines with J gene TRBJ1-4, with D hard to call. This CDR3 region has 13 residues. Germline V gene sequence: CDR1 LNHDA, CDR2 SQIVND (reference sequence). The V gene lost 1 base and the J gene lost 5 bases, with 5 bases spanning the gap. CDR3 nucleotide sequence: TGTGCCAGTAGTATAGGTCAGAATGAAAAACTGTTTTTT. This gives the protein CASSIGQNEKLFF.

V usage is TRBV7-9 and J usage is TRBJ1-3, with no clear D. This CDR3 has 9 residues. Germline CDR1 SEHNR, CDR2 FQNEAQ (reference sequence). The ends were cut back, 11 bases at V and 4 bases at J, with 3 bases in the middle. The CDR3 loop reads CAVGNTIYF. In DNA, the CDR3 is TGTGCCGTAGGAAACACCATATATTTT.

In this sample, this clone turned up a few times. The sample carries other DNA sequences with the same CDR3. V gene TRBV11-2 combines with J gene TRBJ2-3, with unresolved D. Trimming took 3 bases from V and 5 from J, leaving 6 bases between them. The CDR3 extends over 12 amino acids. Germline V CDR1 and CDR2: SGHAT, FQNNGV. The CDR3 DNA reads TGTGCCAGCAGCTTCTTCCGAGATACGCAGTATTTT. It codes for CASSFFRDTQYF.

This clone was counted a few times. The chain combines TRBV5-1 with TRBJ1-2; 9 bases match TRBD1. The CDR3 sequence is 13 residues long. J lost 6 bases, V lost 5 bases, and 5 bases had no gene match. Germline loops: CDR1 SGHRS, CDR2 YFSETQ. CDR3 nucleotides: TGCGCCAGCAGGCAGGGACAGGGCAATGGCTACACCTTC. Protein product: CASRQGQGNGYTF.

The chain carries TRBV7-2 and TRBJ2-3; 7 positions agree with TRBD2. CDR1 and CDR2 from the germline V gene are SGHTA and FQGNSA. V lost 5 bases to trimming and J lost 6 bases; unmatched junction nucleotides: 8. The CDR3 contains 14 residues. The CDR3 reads CASSPGLEVDTQYF. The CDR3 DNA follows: TGTGCCAGCAGCCCAGGACTAGAGGTCGATACGCAGTATTTT.

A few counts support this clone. DNA of the CDR3: TGTGCCAGCGGCATCTCTGCCCACGAGCAGTACTTC. It translates to CASGISAHEQYF. This chain links TRBV6-6 with TRBJ2-7, with D uncertain. The CDR3 runs 12 residues. V shed 8 bases and J shed 5 bases, with 13 bases lying between them. Germline CDR1 MNHNY, CDR2 SVGAGI (reference sequence).

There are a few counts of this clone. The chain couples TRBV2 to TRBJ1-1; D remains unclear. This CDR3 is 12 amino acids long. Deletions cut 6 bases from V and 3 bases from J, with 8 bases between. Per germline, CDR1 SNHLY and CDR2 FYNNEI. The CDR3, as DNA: TGTGCCAGCAGATTCGGTGACACTGAAGCTTTCTTT. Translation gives CASRFGDTEAFF. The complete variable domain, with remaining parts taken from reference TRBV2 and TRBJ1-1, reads EPEVTQTPSHQVTQMGQEVILRCVPISNHLYFYWYRQILGQKVEFLVSFYNNEISEKSEIFDDQFSVERPDGSNFTLKIRSTKLEDSAMYFCASRFGDTEAFFGQGTRLTVV.

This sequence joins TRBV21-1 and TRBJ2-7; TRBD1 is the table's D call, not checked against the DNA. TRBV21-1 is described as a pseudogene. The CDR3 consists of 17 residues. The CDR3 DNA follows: TGTGCCAGCAGCAAACTCTCCGAAGGCAGGGCTGTCTACGAGCAGTACTTC. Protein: CASSKLSEGRAVYEQYF.

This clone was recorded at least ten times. This CDR3 reads CATSREAGTRGEQFF. CDR3 bases: TGTGCCACCAGCAGAGAGGCGGGGACTAGGGGTGAGCAGTTCTTC. The V gene is TRBV15, the J gene TRBJ2-1, with TRBD2 matching over 8 bases. The V gene end was trimmed by 0 bases and the J gene end by 9 bases; junction bases not matched to a gene: 7. Germline CDR1 is LNHNV and CDR2 is YYDKDF (reference sequence). There are 15 residues in the CDR3.

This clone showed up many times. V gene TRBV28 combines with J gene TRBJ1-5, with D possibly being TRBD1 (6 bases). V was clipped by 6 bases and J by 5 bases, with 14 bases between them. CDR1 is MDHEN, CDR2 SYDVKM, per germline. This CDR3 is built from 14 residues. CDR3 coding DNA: TGTGCCAGCAGACACAGGGTAGCCCATCAGCCCCAGCATTTT. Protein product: CASRHRVAHQPQHF.